A single sample is the source of the 21 T cell receptor beta chains below, sequenced in a study of T cells in Graves' hyperthyroidism and ophthalmopathy. Amplification of TCR beta CDR3 regions used RNA as the template. HTBI primers drove first-round RT-PCR of the TCR CDR3. A single record per CDR3 protein comes from TCRdb applying MiXCR to the multiplex PCR reads. The table has some 350,000 distinct CDR3 sequences, roughly 19% seen once. The specimen sequenced was blood. The receptors were sampled from a woman under 30 with Graves' hyperthyroidism.

In this sample, this clonotype turned up many times. The chain is built from TRBV5-1 and TRBJ1-1, with D hard to call. CDR3 length equals 14 residues. Trimming left V 9 bases short and J 7 bases short, with 22 bases between. Germline V gives CDR1 SGHRS, CDR2 YFSETQ. The CDR3 DNA is TGCGCCACCAAGTCGTACTCGCCGGGAGGTGAAGCTTTCTTT. Its protein product is CATKSYSPGGEAFF.

This clonotype was seen at least ten times. The CDR3 DNA reads TGTGCCAGCAGCCCAGAAGAGACAGGGGATGAGCAGCCCCAGCATTTT. Its translation is CASSPEETGDEQPQHF. The chain employs TRBV7-8 and TRBJ1-5, with TRBD1 identical over 8 bases. Germline lookup yields CDR1 SGHVS and CDR2 FQNEAQ. The CDR3 spans 16 residues. V dropped 5 bases and J dropped 7; count of bases not matched to a gene: 13. The variable domain in full, completed from reference TRBV7-8 and TRBJ1-5, reads GAGVSQSPRYKVAKRGQDVALRCDPISGHVSLFWYQQALGQGPEFLTYFQNEAQLDKSGLPSDRFFAERPEGSVSTLKIQRTQQEDSAVYLCASSPEETGDEQPQHFGDGTRLSIL.

Only a few counts were recorded for this clonotype. The chain couples TRBV20-1 to TRBJ1-3; no clear D. Germline V gene data show CDR1 as DFQATT and CDR2 as SNEGSKA (reference sequence). The CDR3 has 14 amino acids. V lost 6 bases and J 0 bases, leaving 12 bases between the germline ends. In DNA, the CDR3 is TGCAGTGCCAAGCCCGCGGGCTCTGGAAACACCATATATTTT. Encoded protein: CSAKPAGSGNTIYF.

This clonotype was counted many times. The V gene is TRBV9, the J gene TRBJ1-1; a weak D match, TRBD1 (6 bases). V dropped 0 bases and J dropped 0 bases, with 6 bases sitting between them. The CDR3 runs 14 residues. Germline loops: CDR1 SGDLS, CDR2 YYNGEE. The CDR3 here is CASSVGQVNTEAFF. The CDR3 DNA reads as TGTGCCAGCAGCGTAGGACAGGTGAACACTGAAGCTTTCTTT.

This clonotype has a count of ten or more. The CDR3 here is CASSGDRGFGLETQYF. CDR3 bases: TGTGCCAGCAGCGGGGACAGGGGGTTTGGCCTGGAGACCCAGTACTTC. This chain connects TRBV12-3 or TRBV12-4 to TRBJ2-5; TRBD1 matches 11 bases. The CDR3 has 16 residues. J was trimmed by 5 bases and V by 6 bases; bases with no gene match: 11.

The sample holds many counts of this clonotype. The chain is built from TRBV20-1 and TRBJ1-3; D is unclear. V gave up 3 bases and J gave up 2 bases, with 8 bases separating them. This CDR3 has 13 residues. Germline V gene data show CDR1 as DFQATT and CDR2 as SNEGSKA (reference sequence). CDR3 nucleotide sequence: TGCAGTGCTAGGGACGGCCCTGGAAACACCATATATTTT. Residues: CSARDGPGNTIYF.

This clonotype occurred a few times. This chain connects TRBV30 to TRBJ2-7; perhaps TRBD1 as D (6 bases). The CDR3 loop spans 13 amino acids. From germline, CDR1 is GTSNPN and CDR2 SVGIG (reference sequence). V gave up 4 bases and J gave up 6 bases, with 16 bases separating them. CDR3 coding DNA: TGTGCCTGGAACCGACAGGCGGGCGGCGAGCAGTACTTC. Translated: CAWNRQAGGEQYF.

The sample holds many counts of this clonotype. The rearrangement links TRBV28 to TRBJ2-7; perhaps TRBD1 as D (6 bases). Germline CDR1 and CDR2: MDHEN and SYDVKM. The CDR3 totals 13 residues. Deletions cut 6 bases from V and 6 bases from J, with 15 bases between. This CDR3 is CASSSTQGREQYF. CDR3 in DNA: TGTGCCAGCAGCTCCACTCAGGGGCGCGAGCAGTACTTC.

This clonotype was detected ten times or more. This sequence joins TRBV12-3 or TRBV12-4 and TRBJ2-4, with D possibly matching TRBD1 (6 bases). CDR3 length: 18 residues. V gave up 7 bases and J gave up 3 bases, with 25 bases separating them. This CDR3 reads CASTQGFFSRTYKNIQYF. Here the CDR3 DNA reads TGTGCCAGCACTCAGGGGTTTTTCAGCAGGACTTACAAAAACATTCAGTACTTC.

This clonotype was observed once. The genes are TRBV20-1 and TRBJ1-5; the match to TRBD1 covers 8 bases. CDR1 and CDR2 (germline): DFQATT, SNEGSKA (reference sequence). V gave up 5 bases and J gave up 6 bases; unmatched junction bases: 9. The CDR3 runs to 14 residues. The CDR3 region has the DNA TGCAGTGCTCAGGGGACAGGAAGGGGTCAGCCCCAGCATTTT. Its protein product is CSAQGTGRGQPQHF.

Turning to this clonotype: Germline and junction disagree at one end, which may indicate a read error. The rearrangement uses TRBV27 and TRBJ2-5; D is unclear. The CDR3 runs to 8 residues. CDR1 MNHEY and CDR2 SMNVEV come from the germline V gene (reference sequence). DNA of the CDR3: TGTGCCAGGGGTCCCCCCGACTTC. Translated, it gives CARGPPDF.

This clonotype was seen at least ten times. The J gene is TRBJ2-5, the V gene TRBV28; perhaps TRBD1 as D (6 bases). The CDR3 extends over 15 amino acids. The V gene lost 5 bases and the J gene lost 0 bases, with 13 bases spanning the gap. Germline V gene sequence: CDR1 MDHEN, CDR2 SYDVKM. CDR3 nucleotide sequence: TGTGCCAGCAGTGCGGCCGGGACAAACCAAGAGACCCAGTACTTC. Amino acid sequence: CASSAAGTNQETQYF.

This clonotype was seen a handful of times. This chain links TRBV6-1 with TRBJ2-7; unclear D gene. The CDR3 extends over 14 amino acids. V was cut by 0 bases and J by 2 bases, with 8 bases left in between. The germline gives CDR1 MNHNS, CDR2 SASEGT. The DNA for the CDR3 is TGTGCCAGCAGTGAAGCGTACGAGGCCTACGAGCAGTACTTC. This encodes CASSEAYEAYEQYF.

This clonotype occurred many times. This sequence joins TRBV28 and TRBJ2-7; D not certain. Per the germline V gene, CDR1 is MDHEN and CDR2 is SYDVKM. Trimming shortened V by 8 bases and J by 3 bases, and 20 bases separated the two germline ends. This CDR3 has 15 amino acids. The CDR3 is CASLPVDRTGYEQYF. DNA of the CDR3: TGTGCCAGCCTCCCCGTAGACCGAACGGGCTACGAGCAGTACTTC.

The table lists this clonotype with a few counts. The chain has TRBV24-1 and TRBJ1-4, with D perhaps matching TRBD1 (5 bases). The CDR3 consists of 13 residues. CDR1 and CDR2 (germline): KGHDR, SFDVKD. The V and J ends lost 9 bases and 4 bases respectively, with 11 bases between them. The CDR3 protein is CATSRGLNEKLFF. The CDR3, as DNA: TGTGCCACCTCTCGGGGCCTTAATGAAAAACTGTTTTTT.

This clonotype was recorded at least ten times. V and J are TRBV5-4 and TRBJ2-7; 7 nucleotides line up with TRBD1. This CDR3 region has 15 residues. J gave up 7 bases and V 4 bases, and 14 bases lay outside the gene matches. Germline loops: CDR1 SGHNT, CDR2 YYREEE (reference sequence). CDR3: CASSGPGTDPLEQYF. The CDR3 DNA follows: TGTGCCAGCAGCGGCCCCGGGACAGATCCCCTGGAGCAGTACTTC.

This clonotype has just a few counts. V is TRBV15 and J is TRBJ2-7, with D maybe TRBD2 (7 bases). CDR3 length: 15 residues. V lost 1 base, J lost 4 bases, and 14 bases lay in between. Looked up from germline, CDR1 is LNHNV and CDR2 is YYDKDF (reference sequence). Written as DNA, the CDR3 is TGTGCCACCAGCAGAGGTCGGGGGGCGGGATACGAGCAGTACTTC. It translates to CATSRGRGAGYEQYF.

This clonotype was seen many times. The conserved phenylalanine or tryptophan is not found at the CDR3 terminus, so this likely reflects a read error. The CDR3 loop is CASRGTGGYSNQPQHY. CDR3 nucleotide sequence: TGTGCCAGCAGAGGGACAGGGGGTTATAGCAATCAGCCCCAGCATTAT. V and J are TRBV27 and TRBJ1-5; 11 nucleotides agree with TRBD1. J lost 0 bases, V lost 6 bases, and 4 bases had no gene match. The CDR3 sequence is 16 residues long. Germline V gene lookup returns CDR1 MNHEY and CDR2 SMNVEV (reference sequence).

This clonotype showed up many times. V is TRBV7-8 and J is TRBJ2-7; D not resolved. CDR3 length: 13 residues. V lost 0 bases to trimming and J lost 5 bases, with 8 bases between them. Germline CDR1 is SGHVS and CDR2 is FQNEAQ. CDR3 bases: TGTGCCAGCAGCTTAGCCCGAGGACACGAGCAGTACTTC. This translates into CASSLARGHEQYF.

Many counts were recorded for this clonotype. CDR3 DNA: TGTGCCACTCGCCAGGCATCGAACACTGAAGCTTTCTTT. It encodes CATRQASNTEAFF. The chain combines TRBV10-3 with TRBJ1-1; the D is unclear. CDR1 and CDR2 (germline): ENHRY, SYGVKD. The CDR3 sequence is 13 residues long. The ends were cut back, 10 bases at V and 1 base at J, with 13 bases in the middle.

This clonotype was seen a single time. Because it lacks the conserved phenylalanine or tryptophan at the end, this CDR3 is likely a read error. The chain employs TRBV7-8 and TRBJ1-5; 7 bases are a match to TRBD1. The length of the CDR3 is 12 residues. Per germline, CDR1 SGHVS and CDR2 FQNEAQ. J lost 7 bases, V lost 6 bases, and 3 bases had no gene match. The CDR3 DNA follows: TGTGCCAGCAGGACAGGGTTACAGCCCCAGCATGTT. Its protein product is CASRTGLQPQHV.